This T cell receptor (beta chain) was profiled in a study of cytomegalovirus exposure and HLA in healthy donors. The CDR3 runs to 13 residues. Germline V gives CDR1 LNHDA, CDR2 SQIVND (reference sequence). Trimming stripped 5 bases from V and 2 bases from J, with 9 bases between. Primers included in the PCR were 60 Vbeta and 13 Jbeta primers. Profiled with immunoSEQ multiplex PCR; TCRdb holds only in-frame clones, not every one. This table has about 85,000 clones, roughly three quarters appearing once. Sequences were obtained from PBMCs. This receptor was taken from a woman aged 45-60 years in good health and CMV-seropositive. This chain joins TRBV19 and TRBJ1-2; maybe TRBD1 (5 bases). The CDR3 DNA sequence: TGTGCCAGTAGTGGGGCTTCAAACTATGGCTACACCTTC. It specifies CASSGASNYGYTF.